One sample yielded the 5 T cell receptor beta chains listed below, sequenced in a study of cytomegalovirus exposure and HLA in healthy donors. Primers for the PCR totalled 60 Vbeta and 13 Jbeta. Clones were read by immunoSEQ multiplex PCR, and TCRdb kept only the in-frame ones, dropping some. The repertoire holds 100,000 to 150,000 clones, with 75% to 85% as singletons. The sample was PBMCs. These receptors came from a man aged 35 to 55 in good health and CMV-seronegative.

This chain connects TRBV18 to TRBJ1-4, with 8 bases fitting TRBD1. The germline gives CDR1 KGHSH, CDR2 LQKENI. J lost 6 bases, V lost 4 bases, and 10 bases had no gene match. CDR3 length equals 16 residues. The CDR3 DNA reads TGTGCCAGCTCACTCCTGACAGGGGTAGAGGATGAAAAACTGTTTTTT. Protein product: CASSLLTGVEDEKLFF.

In nucleotides, the CDR3 is TGTGCCAGTACCAATTGGGCAGGGGGCTTTGGCACTGAAGCTTTCTTT. Its translation: CASTNWAGGFGTEAFF. This rearrangement joins TRBV19 to TRBJ1-1, with TRBD1 identical over 8 bases. After removal of 7 bases from V and 4 bases from J, the junction contained 14 bases not matched to a gene. The CDR3 is made up of 16 amino acids. Per the germline V gene, CDR1 is LNHDA and CDR2 is SQIVND (reference sequence).

V is TRBV5-1 and J is TRBJ1-2; D may be TRBD1 (5 bases). CDR1 SGHRS and CDR2 YFSETQ come from the germline V gene. The ends were cut back, 4 bases at V and 7 bases at J, with 8 bases in the middle. The CDR3 is 11 amino acids. The DNA for the CDR3 is TGCGCCAGCAGCACAGGAACTGGCTACACCTTC. Encoded protein: CASSTGTGYTF.

The chain uses TRBV19 and TRBJ1-2, with TRBD1 as a possible D gene (6 bases). The CDR3 has 17 residues. Trimming removed 6 bases from V and 4 bases from J, with 24 bases in between. CDR1 and CDR2 from the germline V gene are LNHDA and SQIVND (reference sequence). CDR3 nucleotides: TGTGCCAGTAGCAAGGGGGACCTGACAACGGCTCTCTATGGCTACACCTTC. As protein: CASSKGDLTTALYGYTF.

The chain combines TRBV5-6 with TRBJ1-1, with 7 bases aligning to TRBD1. The V gene end was trimmed by 4 bases and the J gene end by 5 bases; junction bases not matched to a gene: 8. Germline loops: CDR1 SGHDT, CDR2 YYEEEE. The CDR3 spans 14 residues. CDR3 DNA sequence: TGTGCCAGCAGCAGAAACAGGGGTCAAACTGAAGCTTTCTTT. Protein product: CASSRNRGQTEAFF. Filled out from reference TRBV5-6 and TRBJ1-1, the complete variable domain reads DAGVTQSPTHLIKTRGQQVTLRCSPKSGHDTVSWYQQALGQGPQFIFQYYEEEERQRGNFPDRFSGHQFPNYSSELNVNALLLGDSALYLCASSRNRGQTEAFFGQGTRLTVV.